The clone carrying this T cell receptor beta chain has a count of ten or more. TCRdb re-analysed the PCR reads in MiXCR, keeping a single row per CDR3 protein. The sample has roughly 3,000 distinct CDR3 sequences; around two fifths are singletons. These data are taken from a study of immune characterization of retroperitoneal liposarcoma. This sequence originates from a male donor with retroperitoneal liposarcoma. The sequenced material came from tumor tissue.

The CDR3 is CASSLGQGVTYEQFF. The CDR3 bases are TGTGCCAGCAGTTTGGGACAGGGGGTTACCTACGAGCAGTTCTTC. This rearrangement joins TRBV27 to TRBJ2-1; 11 positions agree with TRBD1. Germline CDR1 and CDR2: MNHEY and SMNVEV (reference sequence). V was clipped by 3 bases and J by 10 bases; unmatched bases: 8. CDR3 length equals 15 residues.